A selection of T cell receptor beta chains follows, all from one sample in a study of PD-L1 blockade in urothelial cancer. Profiled with immunoSEQ multiplex PCR; TCRdb holds only in-frame clones, not every one. The sample lists about 130,000 clones; more than 70% were seen once. The source material was PBMCs, sampled around atezolizumab (anti-PD-L1) treatment. Source of these receptors: a man aged 45-60 years with urothelial cancer. CDR3s include the opening cysteine and the closing phenylalanine or tryptophan.

v_call,cdr3_aa
TRBV29-1,CSAIHGATDEQYF
TRBV5-1,CASSRGDSPSYEQYF
TRBV7-6,CASSLGTGRKNTEAFF
TRBV19,CASSALKGGSEKLFF
TRBV4-1,CASSQDRLAGGPSDTQYF
TRBV7-8,CASSLGGGAETQYF
TRBV2,CASSAGLALDTQYF
TRBV7-2,CASSLGGGGRDGYTF
TRBV7-8,CASSALLDSYEQYF
TRBV5-4,CASRGLSANNEQFF
TRBV5-1,CASSFPGTGGGSYEQYF
TRBV27,CASSPDDRGWGYTF
TRBV6-5,CASSRQGLPNYGYTF
TRBV7-3,CASSSRLAGVDEQFF
TRBV6-5,CASSSRGLHSGNTIYF
TRBV9,CASSKQQEVYSGNTIYF
TRBV5-6,CASSIGGSVGQPQHF
TRBV2,CASGAGADTQYF
TRBV27,CASSLGIAGVDHNEQFF
TRBV2,CASSENGQGIRAFF
TRBV28,CASSLSPGQGTYEQYF
TRBV30,CAWHTGTGAVTDTQYF
TRBV5-1,CASSSQGRGSYEQYF
TRBV5-1,CASSPGGFGNTIYF
TRBV5-1,CASSPGTNTDTQYF
TRBV5-1,CASSHRFSQEEKLFF
TRBV2,CASSSSGRARETQYF
TRBV7-8,CASSRARDRGTDTQYF
TRBV5-4,CASSLDSSLSGNTIYF
TRBV11-2,CASSPISGQLNEKLFF
TRBV14,CASSFTGRTEAFF
TRBV10-2,CASSDWGGDQPQHF
TRBV28,CASSDRVVTGNTIYF
TRBV28,CASMSLNQPQHF
TRBV5-4,CASSYHSGNTGELFF
TRBV4-1,CASSHPESDEQFF
TRBV2,CASIVGLAGYNEQFF
TRBV19,CASRWDRGYEQFF
TRBV2,CASSETPPGSQHF
TRBV25-1,CASSQGYGYTF
TRBV2,CAITPGRTGANEQYF
TRBV19,CASSSPGTGVGNEQFF